This T cell receptor (beta chain) was found in a study of cytomegalovirus exposure and HLA in healthy donors. Study-wide results and limits: Productive status was seen about 90% or about 30% of the time for most TCR beta V segments in an earlier analysis.

Germline values: CDR1 SGHTA, CDR2 FQGNSA. The CDR3 totals 13 residues. V shed 3 bases and J shed 7 bases, with 10 bases lying between them. With regard to this clone: Antigen unknown.

Samples came from healthy bone marrow donors. The PCR used 60 Vbeta and 13 Jbeta primers. The protocol was immunoSEQ multiplex PCR, while the TCRdb copy is restricted to in-frame clones and leaves out a portion. The sample lists some 93,000 clones, around 9.6% occurring once. The V call is TRBV7-2, the J call TRBJ1-5; D call uncertain. The source material was PBMCs. The clonotype originates from a man aged 45-65 years in good health and CMV-seropositive. This CDR3 is CASSLSPGQPQHF. As DNA, the CDR3 is TGTGCCAGCAGCTTGTCGCCAGGACAGCCCCAGCATTTT.